This TCR beta chain is from a study of glioma-infiltrating T cells listed by TCRdb under 2016. Notes on the research overall: TCR alpha- and beta-chain repertoires were sequenced from glioma tissue, non-neoplastic brain tissue and matched peripheral blood mononuclear cells. Each tissue-infiltrating repertoire was compared with the same patient's peripheral blood repertoire to measure divergence between tissue and blood T-cell populations. The paired cohort comprised three low-grade glioma patients, roughly 8 primary glioblastoma patients and three non-glioma patients contributing non-neoplastic brain tissue.

What the authors observed across the whole study: Group comparisons rested on small numbers: three non-neoplastic, three low-grade glioma and roughly 8 glioblastoma patients. VJ-independent divergence between tissue and blood was below expectation in non-neoplastic patients but above expectation in all gliomas, especially low-grade gliomas. Very few CDR3 sequences were found to be shared between tissue and blood, and this scarcity was attributed to high CDR3 diversity and limited sampling.

Trimming costs V 0 bases and J 1 base, and their ends lie 15 bases apart. CDR1 and CDR2 were assigned from the germline V gene (reference sequence) as LNHDA and SQIVND. The CDR3 sequence holds 18 residues, the cysteine and phenylalanine included. Only the CDR3 part of the read is kept: 54 bases, read in frame from the first base. This clonotype was detected only a few times. The antigen it binds to is not known. Per-base qualities were not stored, and no clone one base away is much larger. TCR alpha and beta CDR3 regions were amplified with the iRepertoire nested amplicon-rescue multiplex PCR (arm-PCR) platform from RNA. The input for one-step reverse transcription and amplification was roughly 85-400 ng of tissue mRNA or PBMC total RNA. Following bead purification, Illumina adapters were added by a secondary multiplex PCR, and the libraries were gel-purified between 200 and 400 bp. Demultiplexing relied on internal 6-nucleotide barcodes carried by the libraries. Sequencing of libraries was performed on an Illumina MiSeq with 2x220 or 2x250 nucleotide paired-end reads. Under the source paper's analysis protocol: Paired reads were merged with FLASH 1.2.11 and aligned to the GRCh37 human genome with BWA-MEM before extracting TRA and TRB reads. V and J assignment used an IMGT-derived reference of cassette sequences and CDR3 motifs that included pseudogenes. Reads were translated in three frames, and productive CDR3s were defined by a C…FGXG motif without stop codons. A clonotype was defined as a unique combination of a V-J cassette pair and a CDR3 amino acid sequence. Reads were filtered by Hamming distance, thresholded by each sample's sequence error rate in mapped regions. The public reads were run again by TCRdb, first through fastp at Q25 and then through MiXCR, and only productive beta chains were kept. All rows with the same CDR3 protein become a single entry with the most common DNA and genes. The V and J calls here are based on TCRdb, not the publication. This sample lists under 200,000 distinct CDR3 sequences; more than 35% were detected once. The ten largest clones take up over 4% of the sample.

The sequence was collected from a human donor with low-grade glioma or glioblastoma, undergoing nonglioma brain surgery, or in good health (not recorded which). The sequence is built from TRBV19 and TRBJ1-4; the D gene identity is not certain. The sequenced material came from glioma tissue, nonneoplastic brain tissue, or PBMCs (not recorded which). The CDR3 loop reads CASSIDLTGVETNEKLFF. The sequenced DNA: TGTGCCAGTAGTATAGATCTAACCGGGGTCGAAACTAATGAAAAACTGTTTTTT.